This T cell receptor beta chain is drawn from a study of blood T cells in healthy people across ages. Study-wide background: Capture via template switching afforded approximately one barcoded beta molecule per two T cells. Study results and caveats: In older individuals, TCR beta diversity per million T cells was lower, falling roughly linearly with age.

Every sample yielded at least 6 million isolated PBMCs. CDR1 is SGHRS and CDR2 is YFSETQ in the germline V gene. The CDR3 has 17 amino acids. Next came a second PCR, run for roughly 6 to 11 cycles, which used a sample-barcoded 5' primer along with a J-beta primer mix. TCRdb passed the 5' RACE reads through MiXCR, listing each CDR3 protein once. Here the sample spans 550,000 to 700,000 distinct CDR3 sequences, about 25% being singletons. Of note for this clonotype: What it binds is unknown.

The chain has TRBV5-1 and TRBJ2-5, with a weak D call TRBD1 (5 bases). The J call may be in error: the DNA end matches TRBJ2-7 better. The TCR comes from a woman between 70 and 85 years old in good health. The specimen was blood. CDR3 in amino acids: CASSLDWGSQPSYEQYF. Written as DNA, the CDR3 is TGCGCCAGCAGCTTGGATTGGGGCAGTCAGCCCTCCTACGAGCAGTACTTC.